What follows are 12 T cell receptor beta chains derived from one specimen sequenced in a study of cytomegalovirus exposure and HLA in healthy donors. This PCR relied on a set of 60 Vbeta primers and 13 Jbeta primers. TCRdb's table, derived via immunoSEQ multiplex PCR, lists solely in-frame clones and lacks some. In the table there are under 130,000 clones, less than 80% of which are singletons. The sequenced sample consisted of PBMCs. The receptors were gathered from a man younger than 40 in good health and CMV-seropositive.

As for this clone: An end of the junction does not agree with germline; a read error may underlie this. The chain employs TRBV6-5 and TRBJ2-3; 7 positions agree with TRBD1. Germline CDR1 is MNHEY and CDR2 is SVGAGI. The CDR3 has 15 residues. The CDR3 sequence is CTSSYRQGTTDTQYF. The CDR3 bases are TGTACCAGCAGTTACAGACAGGGAACCACAGATACGCAGTATTTT.

V gene TRBV5-4 combines with J gene TRBJ1-5; perhaps TRBD1 as D (5 bases). The length of the CDR3 is 13 residues. The germline gives CDR1 SGHNT, CDR2 YYREEE (reference sequence). V lost 0 bases and J lost 7, with 8 bases in between. CDR3: CASSLAGGQPQHF. CDR3 sequence (DNA): TGTGCCAGCAGCTTGGCCGGGGGGCAGCCCCAGCATTTT.

The CDR3 spells CASSPRDWFGNTIYF. CDR3 nucleotides: TGTGCCAGCAGCCCCCGGGACTGGTTTGGAAACACCATATATTTT. J is TRBJ1-3 and V is TRBV7-9, with D tentatively TRBD1 (5 bases). CDR3 length: 15 amino acids. CDR1 SEHNR and CDR2 FQNEAQ come from the germline V gene (reference sequence). The V and J ends lost 5 bases and 3 bases respectively, with 14 bases between them.

The rearrangement uses TRBV9 and TRBJ2-7, with TRBD2 as a possible D gene (6 bases). In germline, CDR1 is SGDLS, CDR2 YYNGEE. The CDR3 is 14 residues long. With 4 bases removed from V and 3 bases from J, the gap between germline ends came to 14 bases. CDR3: CASSPGRGGYEQYF. The CDR3 nucleotides read TGTGCCAGCAGCCCTGGACGGGGAGGCTACGAGCAGTACTTC.

The chain links TRBV28 to TRBJ2-7, with 7 positions matching TRBD1. Germline CDR1 and CDR2: MDHEN and SYDVKM. V gave up 6 bases and J gave up 4 bases; unmatched junction bases: 9. The CDR3 consists of 14 residues. In nucleotides, the CDR3 is TGTGCCAGCAGCGCCCCGGGACAGCCGTACGAGCAGTACTTC. It specifies CASSAPGQPYEQYF.

V usage is TRBV19 and J usage is TRBJ2-7, with 8 bases matching TRBD2. The CDR3 consists of 14 residues. Germline CDR1 LNHDA, CDR2 SQIVND (reference sequence). The junction had 7 bases not matched to a gene; V was cut back by 6 bases and J by 3 bases. The DNA for the CDR3 is TGTGCCAGTAGACAGGTAGCGGGGCGCTACGAGCAGTACTTC. Its translation is CASRQVAGRYEQYF. The variable domain in full, with the rest retrieved from reference TRBV19 and TRBJ2-7, is DGGITQSPKYLFRKEGQNVTLSCEQNLNHDAMYWYRQDPGQGLRLIYYSQIVNDFQKGDIAEGYSVSREKKESFPLTVTSAQKNPTAFYLCASRQVAGRYEQYFGPGTRLTVT.

The chain uses TRBV19 and TRBJ2-4; D gene unclear. Germline V lookup: CDR1 LNHDA, CDR2 SQIVND (reference sequence). This CDR3 contains 12 residues. V was pared by 2 bases and J by 4 bases, with 3 bases between. The CDR3 DNA follows: TGTGCCAGTAGTATACAGAAAAACATTCAGTACTTC. Its translation is CASSIQKNIQYF.

The rearrangement joins TRBV11-3 to TRBJ1-1, with 7 bases matching TRBD1. V gave up 1 base and J gave up 4 bases; unmatched junction bases: 0. Looked up from germline, CDR1 is SGHNT and CDR2 is YENEEA. This CDR3 spans 13 amino acids. The CDR3 DNA reads as TGTGCCAGCAGCTTAGCAGGGGGCACTGAAGCTTTCTTT. It is translated as CASSLAGGTEAFF.

This chain uses TRBV7-2 with TRBJ2-1; D is perhaps TRBD2 (6 bases). Trimming stripped 4 bases from V and 1 base from J, with 11 bases between. This CDR3 is built from 15 residues. Germline V lookup: CDR1 SGHTA, CDR2 FQGNSA. CDR3 sequence (DNA): TGTGCCAGCAGCTCCCTAGCGCGTTCCTACAATGAGCAGTTCTTC. Protein product: CASSSLARSYNEQFF.

The chain joins TRBV7-2 to TRBJ1-2, with a tentative D call TRBD1 (5 bases). CDR1 is SGHTA, CDR2 FQGNSA, per germline. V was trimmed by 1 base and J by 8 bases, leaving 8 bases between them. The CDR3 runs to 12 residues. The CDR3 nucleotides are TGTGCCAGCAGCTTAGATGGGGGGGGCTACACCTTC. It codes for CASSLDGGGYTF.

The chain recombines TRBV18 with TRBJ2-5, with D maybe TRBD1 (5 bases). The CDR3 has 14 residues. Per germline, CDR1 KGHSH and CDR2 LQKENI. With 4 bases removed from V and 2 bases from J, the gap between germline ends came to 11 bases. Here the CDR3 reads CASSQSGLQETQYF. For the CDR3, the DNA is TGTGCCAGCTCACAGTCAGGGCTACAAGAGACCCAGTACTTC.

The CDR3 region has the DNA TGCAGCGTGGACGGACAGGGGGAGACCCAGTACTTC. It specifies CSVDGQGETQYF. The J gene is TRBJ2-5, the V gene TRBV29-1, with 9 bases aligning to TRBD1. This CDR3 comprises 12 residues. Germline V gives CDR1 SQVTM, CDR2 ANQGSEA. J was trimmed by 5 bases and V by 6 bases; bases with no gene match: 4.